This TCR beta chain was documented in a study of metastatic and nonmetastatic thyroid tumors. The overall study: Across blood and tumor or nodule tissue, repertoires from malignant and benign thyroid patients were compared with one another.

Study conclusions and caveats: In blood and tumor, TCR beta diversity was reportedly significantly higher in malignant thyroid tumors than in benign nodules.

This clone was counted a few times. Its antigen is unidentified. The CDR3 is 13 residues long. In germline, CDR1 is LNHDA, CDR2 SQIVND (reference sequence). V gave up 1 base and J gave up 6 bases, with 10 bases separating them. Authors' methods: The study built a papillary thyroid cancer distant-metastasis classifier from CDR3 differences across clinicopathological groups. TCRdb re-analyzed the PCR reads using MiXCR. Here the V and J calls rest on TCRdb's processing, not on the authors' analysis. The sample holds some 15,000 clones; roughly a fifth are singletons and the top ten take less than 15%. Not a single patient had been given any form of treatment at any point before undergoing thyroid surgery.

This chain joins TRBV19 and TRBJ2-7; the D is unclear. This sequence originates from a female donor with papillary thyroid cancer or a benign thyroid nodule (not recorded which). Some clones in this sample may be carry-over from other donors' samples. Sequencing was done on a sample of blood. The CDR3 sequence: CASSIVESTEQYF. Written as DNA, the CDR3 is TGTGCCAGTAGTATAGTTGAGAGCACCGAGCAGTACTTC.